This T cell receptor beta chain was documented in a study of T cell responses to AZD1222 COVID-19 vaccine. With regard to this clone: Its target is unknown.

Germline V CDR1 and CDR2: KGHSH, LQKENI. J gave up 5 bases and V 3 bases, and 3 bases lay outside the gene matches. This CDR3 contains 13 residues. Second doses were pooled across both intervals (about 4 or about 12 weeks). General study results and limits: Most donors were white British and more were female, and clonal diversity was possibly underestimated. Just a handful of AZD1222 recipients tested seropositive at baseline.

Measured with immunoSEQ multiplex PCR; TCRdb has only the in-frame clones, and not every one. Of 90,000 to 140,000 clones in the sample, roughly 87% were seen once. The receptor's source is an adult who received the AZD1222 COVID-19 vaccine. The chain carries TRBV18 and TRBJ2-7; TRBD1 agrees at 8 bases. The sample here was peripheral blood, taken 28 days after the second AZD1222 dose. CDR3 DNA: TGTGCCAGCTCACCGGGACAGGCTGACGAGCAGTACTTC. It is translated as CASSPGQADEQYF.